These 8 T cell receptor beta chains share one sample of origin, sequenced in a study of cytomegalovirus exposure and HLA in healthy donors. PCR used 60 Vbeta primers and 13 Jbeta primers. The data were produced by immunoSEQ multiplex PCR, yet TCRdb's version contains in-frame clones alone and is incomplete. Counted here are 150,000 to 200,000 clones, 81% occurring once; the ten biggest clones make up around 3.6%. The sequencing sample was made of PBMCs. These TCRs come from a man between 35 and 55 years old in good health and CMV-seropositive.

CDR3 sequence (DNA): TGTGCCAGTAGTATGAGGCAGGGGGTGTTCTACGAGCAGTACTTC. This codes for CASSMRQGVFYEQYF. J is TRBJ2-7 and V is TRBV19; 7 positions agree with TRBD1. After removal of 3 bases from V and 3 bases from J, the junction contained 8 bases not matched to a gene. The CDR3 extends over 15 amino acids. In germline, CDR1 is LNHDA, CDR2 SQIVND (reference sequence).

The chain uses TRBV2 and TRBJ2-1; TRBD2 matches 10 bases. Germline V CDR1 and CDR2: SNHLY, FYNNEI. The J segment lost 7 bases and the V segment lost 4 bases, leaving 7 bases of the junction unmatched. The CDR3 totals 15 residues. The CDR3 coding sequence is TGTGCCAGCAGTGGCTCTAGCGGGGGTTTTAATGAGCAGTTCTTC. Residues: CASSGSSGGFNEQFF.

In nucleotides, the CDR3 is TGTGCCAGCAGCTTCGACAGCTCTGGAAACACCATATATTTT. Amino acid sequence: CASSFDSSGNTIYF. The chain recombines TRBV7-2 with TRBJ1-3; maybe TRBD1 (5 bases). This CDR3 contains 14 residues. Germline V gene lookup returns CDR1 SGHTA and CDR2 FQGNSA. V lost 3 bases, J lost 0 bases, and 6 bases lay in between.

This chain uses TRBV29-1 with TRBJ2-1; TRBD2 matches at 12 bases. The J segment lost 4 bases and the V segment lost 6 bases, leaving 16 bases of the junction unmatched. CDR3 length equals 18 residues. Germline V gene lookup returns CDR1 SQVTM and CDR2 ANQGSEA. CDR3 DNA: TGCAGCGTCGAAAGGGATGAAGCTAGCGGGGGGGCTTACAATGAGCAGTTCTTC. Amino acid sequence: CSVERDEASGGAYNEQFF.

This clone has a handful of counts. The chain employs TRBV19 and TRBJ1-1, with TRBD1 matching 7 bases. V trimming: 7 bases; J trimming: 4 bases; junction bases outside the gene matches: 6. This CDR3 is 13 amino acids long. CDR1 LNHDA and CDR2 SQIVND come from the germline V gene (reference sequence). In DNA form, the CDR3 reads TGTGCCAGTACGTTCTACAGGGGCACTGAAGCTTTCTTT. It is translated as CASTFYRGTEAFF.

The gene calls are TRBV6-5 and TRBJ2-7; the D gene is possibly TRBD2 (6 bases). Germline V gives CDR1 MNHEY, CDR2 SVGAGI. V was pared by 5 bases and J by 3 bases, with 14 bases between. This CDR3 is 14 amino acids long. The CDR3, as DNA: TGTGCCAGCAGTGAAAGGGAGGTGAGCTACGAGCAGTACTTC. Its protein is CASSEREVSYEQYF.

This clone was counted a single time. The genes are TRBV4-3 and TRBJ2-3; 8 bases line up with TRBD2. The V gene's germline CDR1 is LGHNA and CDR2 YSLEER. V lost 2 bases and J lost 2; bases outside the gene matches: 3. This CDR3 spans 15 amino acids. The CDR3 loop reads CASSQIAGITDTQYF. Here the CDR3 DNA reads TGCGCCAGCAGCCAAATAGCGGGGATCACAGATACGCAGTATTTT.

This chain uses TRBV5-1 with TRBJ1-3; D remains ambiguous. Germline CDR1 is SGHRS and CDR2 is YFSETQ. Trimming shortened V by 1 base and J by 6 bases, and 11 bases separated the two germline ends. The CDR3 has 14 residues. The CDR3 region has the DNA TGCGCCAGCAGCTTGAGCGGCCCCCCAAACACCATATATTTT. Translation gives CASSLSGPPNTIYF.